This TCR beta chain was retrieved from a study of OX40 agonist ivuxolimab in advanced cancers. Whole-study context: Dose-escalation cases comprised hepatocellular carcinoma, melanoma, renal cell or head and neck cancer. Three patients responded partially, comprising one with hepatocellular carcinoma and two with cutaneous melanoma.

Between the trimmed V and J ends, which lost 6 bases and 1 base, there was a span of 11 bases. The CDR3 extends over 13 amino acids. In germline, CDR1 is SQVTM, CDR2 ANQGSEA. The repertoire was sequenced with immunoSEQ multiplex PCR; TCRdb's copy has only in-frame clones and lacks some. The table includes some 60,000 clones, approximately 80% detected once. Points on this clone: Other DNA sequences in this specimen translate into the identical CDR3.

This chain joins TRBV29-1 and TRBJ2-3; a possible D gene is TRBD1 (6 bases). The sequencing used CD4+ or CD8+ T cells sorted from blood, collected in a trial of the OX40 agonist ivuxolimab. The sequence was collected from an adult with an advanced solid tumor such as melanoma, head and neck, liver or kidney cancer. In DNA, the CDR3 is TGCAGCGTGGAAAGACAGGGCACAGATACGCAGTATTTT. Residues: CSVERQGTDTQYF.